The 5 T cell receptor beta chains below were found in one sample sequenced in a study of breast tumors, draining lymph nodes, adjacent tissues. Breast cancer patients provided tissue from their axillary draining lymph nodes. TCRdb re-derived calls from the multiplex PCR reads in MiXCR, one entry per CDR3 protein. The table records 150,000 to 200,000 distinct CDR3 sequences, approximately 30% of them present only once. Sequencing used axillary lymph node tissue. The receptor source for this set is a female donor with breast cancer. Some clones in this sample may be carry-over from other donors' samples.

In this sample, this clonotype turned up many times. The rearrangement joins TRBV6-5 to TRBJ2-7; TRBD1 is a possible D gene (6 bases). Per the germline V gene, CDR1 is MNHEY and CDR2 is SVGAGI. CDR3 length equals 15 residues. Trimming took 3 bases from V and 3 from J, leaving 15 bases between them. The CDR3 DNA reads as TGTGCCAGCAGTTATACACCAGGGGTTGGCTACGAGCAGTACTTC. Translated, it gives CASSYTPGVGYEQYF.

This clonotype was detected many times. The chain couples TRBV19 to TRBJ2-3; 7 bases fit TRBD1. CDR3 size: 15 residues. The germline V gene has CDR1 LNHDA and CDR2 SQIVND (reference sequence). With 5 bases clipped from V and 5 bases from J, the junction kept 10 bases outside the gene matches. CDR3 bases: TGTGCCAGTAGTTTGGGACAGCCCATCCTAGATACGCAGTATTTT. Protein sequence: CASSLGQPILDTQYF.

This clonotype was counted between two and nine times. This chain links TRBV5-4 with TRBJ2-1; no clear D gene. V dropped 1 base and J dropped 2 bases, with 10 bases sitting between them. CDR1 SGHNT and CDR2 YYREEE come from the germline V gene (reference sequence). This CDR3 is built from 15 residues. Here the CDR3 reads CASSLSWAPYNEQFF. As DNA, the CDR3 is TGTGCCAGCAGCTTGTCGTGGGCCCCCTACAATGAGCAGTTCTTC.

This clonotype was detected many times. V and J are TRBV11-2 and TRBJ2-7; a weak D match, TRBD1 (5 bases). The CDR3 covers 14 residues. Germline assignment: CDR1 SGHAT and CDR2 FQNNGV. Trimming left V 9 bases short and J 3 bases short, with 18 bases between. The DNA of the CDR3 is TGTGCCAGTCAGGCAGGGCTATCGAACTACGAGCAGTACTTC. It specifies CASQAGLSNYEQYF.

This clonotype was recorded many times. This chain joins TRBV12-3 or TRBV12-4 and TRBJ2-1; no reliable D call. V lost 7 bases, J lost 4 bases, and 29 bases lay in between. This CDR3 has 19 amino acids. The CDR3 DNA reads TGTGCCAGCATTCCCGGCCGACCCCGAGCCGTAGGACGGTACAATGAGCAGTTCTTC. It encodes CASIPGRPRAVGRYNEQFF.